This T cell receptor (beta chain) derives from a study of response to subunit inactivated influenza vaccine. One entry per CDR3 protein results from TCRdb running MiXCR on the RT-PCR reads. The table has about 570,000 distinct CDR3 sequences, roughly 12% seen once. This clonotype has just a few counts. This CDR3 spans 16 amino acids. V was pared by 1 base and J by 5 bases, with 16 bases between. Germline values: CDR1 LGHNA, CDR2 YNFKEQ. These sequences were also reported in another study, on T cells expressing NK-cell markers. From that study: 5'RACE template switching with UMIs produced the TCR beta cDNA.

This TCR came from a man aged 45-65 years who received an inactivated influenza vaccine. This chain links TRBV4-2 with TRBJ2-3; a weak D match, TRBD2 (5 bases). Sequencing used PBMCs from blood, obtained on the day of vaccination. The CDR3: CASSQVKVAGLDTQYF. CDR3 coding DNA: TGTGCCAGCAGCCAAGTTAAGGTTGCGGGTCTAGATACGCAGTATTTT.